The 7 T cell receptor beta chains listed next were all sequenced from one sample in a study of early T cells in non-severe SARS-CoV-2 infection. TCRdb re-called the 5' RACE reads with MiXCR, one entry per CDR3 protein. Here the sample spans tens of thousands of distinct CDR3 sequences, about 13% being singletons. The specimen sequenced was whole blood. Receptors originate from an adult who was a healthcare worker with PCR-confirmed SARS-CoV-2 infection or an uninfected control (not recorded which).

The gene calls are TRBV20-1 and TRBJ2-3, with 8 bases aligning to TRBD2. The CDR3 is 15 amino acids. The germline V gene encodes CDR1 DFQATT and CDR2 SNEGSKA (reference sequence). V lost 2 bases, J lost 5 bases, and 9 bases stayed unmatched. CDR3 in amino acids: CSARSWTSSGDTQYF. CDR3 coding DNA: TGCAGTGCTAGAAGCTGGACTAGCAGTGGAGATACGCAGTATTTT.

This clonotype was recorded a few times. This chain connects TRBV20-1 to TRBJ1-4; 7 nucleotides align to TRBD1. The CDR3 loop spans 14 amino acids. Germline assignment: CDR1 DFQATT and CDR2 SNEGSKA (reference sequence). With 5 bases clipped from V and 3 bases from J, the junction kept 6 bases outside the gene matches. The CDR3 loop reads CSAQRTGSNEKLFF. The CDR3 DNA reads as TGCAGTGCTCAAAGGACAGGATCTAATGAAAAACTGTTTTTT.

The chain has TRBV7-3 and TRBJ2-3, with 10 nucleotides matching TRBD2. Germline V gene data show CDR1 as SGHTA and CDR2 as FQGTGA. With 5 bases clipped from V and 7 bases from J, the junction kept 6 bases outside the gene matches. The CDR3 length is 14 residues. The CDR3 protein is CASSTRTSGNTQYF. CDR3 DNA sequence: TGTGCCAGCAGCACTCGGACTAGCGGAAATACGCAGTATTTT.

This clonotype was detected only a few times. V gene TRBV2 combines with J gene TRBJ1-2; D is undetermined. V was trimmed by 4 bases and J by 7 bases, leaving 22 bases between them. Germline CDR1 reads SNHLY; CDR2 reads FYNNEI. This CDR3 has 16 residues. The CDR3 region is CASSGGGLPFVGGYTF. Written as DNA, the CDR3 is TGTGCCAGCAGTGGAGGAGGGCTCCCCTTTGTAGGTGGCTACACCTTC.

This clonotype was detected ten times or more. The V gene is TRBV9, the J gene TRBJ1-2; D remains ambiguous. The V end was cut by 0 bases, the J end by 4 bases, with 13 bases between. Germline values: CDR1 SGDLS, CDR2 YYNGEE. The CDR3 totals 15 residues. CDR3 protein: CASSVGSTPSYGYTF. The CDR3 DNA reads as TGTGCCAGCAGCGTAGGATCAACTCCCTCCTATGGCTACACCTTC.

Details on this clonotype: Relative to the germline gene, one junction end is altered; a read error may explain this. The chain joins TRBV5-5 to TRBJ2-5, with 15 bases lining up with TRBD2. The CDR3 is 17 amino acids. CDR1 SGHKS and CDR2 YYEKEE come from the germline V gene (reference sequence). The CDR3 spells CASNLGLAGGKQETQYF. CDR3 bases: TGTGCCAGCAACTTGGGACTAGCGGGGGGTAAACAAGAGACCCAGTACTTC.

This clonotype was counted at least ten times. This chain uses TRBV5-1 with TRBJ1-5; no clear D. Trimming shortened V by 2 bases and J by 4 bases, and 10 bases separated the two germline ends. The V gene's germline CDR1 is SGHRS and CDR2 YFSETQ. The CDR3 is made up of 14 amino acids. The CDR3 nucleotides are TGCGCCAGCAGCTTAGGTGACGGGAATCAGCCCCAGCATTTT. As protein: CASSLGDGNQPQHF. Full variable domain (rest looked up from reference TRBV5-1 and TRBJ1-5): KAGVTQTPRYLIKTRGQQVTLSCSPISGHRSVSWYQQTPGQGLQFLFEYFSETQRNKGNFPGRFSGRQFSNSRSEMNVSTLELGDSALYLCASSLGDGNQPQHFGDGTRLSIL.